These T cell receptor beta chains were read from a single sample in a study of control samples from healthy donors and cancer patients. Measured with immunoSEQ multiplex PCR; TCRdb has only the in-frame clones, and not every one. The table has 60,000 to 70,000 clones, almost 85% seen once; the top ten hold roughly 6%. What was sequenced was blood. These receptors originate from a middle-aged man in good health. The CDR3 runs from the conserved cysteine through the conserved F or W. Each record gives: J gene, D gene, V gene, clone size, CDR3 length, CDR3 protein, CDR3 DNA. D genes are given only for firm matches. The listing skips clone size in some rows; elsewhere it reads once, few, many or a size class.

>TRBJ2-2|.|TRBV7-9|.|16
CASSLIRLTNTGELFF
TGTGCCAGCAGCTTAATCAGGCTTACGAACACCGGGGAGCTGTTTTTT
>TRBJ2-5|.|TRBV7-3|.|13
CASSLRHQETQYF
TGTGCCAGCAGCTTAAGACATCAAGAGACCCAGTACTTC
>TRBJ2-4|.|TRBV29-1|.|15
CSVEDVGRAKNIQYF
TGCAGCGTTGAAGATGTGGGCAGAGCCAAAAACATTCAGTACTTC
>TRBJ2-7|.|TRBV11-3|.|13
CASSFGGEGEQYF
TGTGCCAGCAGCTTTGGGGGCGAGGGAGAGCAGTACTTC
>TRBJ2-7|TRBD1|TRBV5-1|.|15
CASSLTGPPSYEQYF
TGCGCCAGCAGCCTGACAGGGCCCCCCTCCTACGAGCAGTACTTC
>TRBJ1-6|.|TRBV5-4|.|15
CASSSEGIYNSPLHF
TGTGCCAGCAGCTCGGAAGGGATCTATAATTCACCCCTCCACTTT
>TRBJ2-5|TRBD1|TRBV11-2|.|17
CASSFSGQGKGQETQYF
TGTGCCAGCAGCTTTTCGGGACAGGGGAAGGGGCAAGAGACCCAGTACTTC
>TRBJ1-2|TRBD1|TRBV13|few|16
CASSLARKQGNHGYTF
TGTGCCAGCAGCTTAGCTCGAAAACAGGGGAACCATGGCTACACCTTC
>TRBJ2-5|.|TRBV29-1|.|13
CSVVESLAETQYF
TGCAGCGTTGTGGAATCCCTGGCGGAGACCCAGTACTTC
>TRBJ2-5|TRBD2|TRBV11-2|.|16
CASSLGVAGTQETQYF
TGTGCCAGCAGCTTAGGAGTAGCGGGTACACAAGAGACCCAGTACTTC
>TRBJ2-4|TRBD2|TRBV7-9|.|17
CASSIRLAGVRGNIQYF
TGTGCCAGCAGCATACGACTAGCGGGCGTCCGGGGAAACATTCAGTACTTC
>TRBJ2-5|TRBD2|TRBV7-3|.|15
CASSSNSGLGETQYF
TGTGCCAGCAGCTCCAACTCGGGACTAGGAGAGACCCAGTACTTC
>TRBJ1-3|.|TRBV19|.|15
CASSISSASGNTIYF
TGTGCCAGTAGTATCTCAAGCGCCTCTGGAAACACCATATATTTT
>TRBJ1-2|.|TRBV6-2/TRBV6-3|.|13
CASSERAEYGYTF
TGTGCCAGCAGTGAGAGGGCAGAGTATGGCTACACCTTC
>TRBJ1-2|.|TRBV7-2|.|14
CASSLAGAAHGYTF
TGTGCCAGCAGCTTAGCGGGGGCAGCTCATGGCTACACCTTC
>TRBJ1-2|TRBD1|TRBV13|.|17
CASSLLSRQGGRYGYTF
TGTGCCAGCAGCTTACTCAGTCGGCAGGGGGGGAGGTATGGCTACACCTTC
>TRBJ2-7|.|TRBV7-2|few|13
CASSSYRESEQYF
TGTGCCAGCAGCTCTTACCGGGAATCCGAGCAGTACTTC
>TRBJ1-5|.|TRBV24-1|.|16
CATSDPRRGNDQPQHF
TGTGCCACCAGTGACCCAAGACGGGGTAACGATCAGCCCCAGCATTTT
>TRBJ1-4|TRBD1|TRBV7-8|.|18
CASIPGTGVYSGNEKLFF
TGTGCCAGCATACCCGGGACAGGGGTTTACTCGGGTAATGAAAAACTGTTTTTT
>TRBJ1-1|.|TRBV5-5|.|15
CASSPWTVMNTEAFF
TGTGCCAGCAGCCCGTGGACAGTCATGAACACTGAAGCTTTCTTT
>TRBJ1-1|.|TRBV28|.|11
CASSTPAGAFF
TGTGCCAGCAGCACCCCAGCTGGAGCTTTCTTT
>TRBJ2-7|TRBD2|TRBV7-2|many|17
CASSPRAGLAGIYEQYF
TGTGCCAGCAGCCCCAGAGCGGGGCTAGCGGGTATCTACGAGCAGTACTTC
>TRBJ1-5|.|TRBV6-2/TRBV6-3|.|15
CASSYGSGVSQPQHF
TGTGCCAGCAGTTACGGTTCAGGGGTCAGTCAGCCCCAGCATTTT
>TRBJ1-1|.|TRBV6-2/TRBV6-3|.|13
CASSWTANTEAFF
TGTGCCAGCAGTTGGACAGCGAACACTGAAGCTTTCTTT
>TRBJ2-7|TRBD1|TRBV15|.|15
CATSTGDRTIYEQYF
TGTGCCACCAGCACAGGGGACAGGACGATCTACGAGCAGTACTTC
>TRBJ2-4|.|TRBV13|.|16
CASSLAVDGPKNIQYF
TGTGCCAGCAGCTTAGCAGTAGACGGGCCCAAAAACATTCAGTACTTC
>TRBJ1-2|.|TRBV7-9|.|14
CASSLGQSNYGYTF
TGTGCCAGCAGCTTAGGACAGTCTAACTATGGCTACACCTTC
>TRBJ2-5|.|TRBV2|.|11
CASRGEETQYF
TGTGCCAGCAGGGGGGAAGAGACCCAGTACTTC
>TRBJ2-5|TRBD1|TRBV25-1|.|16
CASSTGQGRGQETQYF
TGTGCCAGCTCAACGGGACAGGGTAGAGGCCAAGAGACCCAGTACTTC
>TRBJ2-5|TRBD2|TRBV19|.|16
CASSIPSGRPGETQYF
TGTGCCAGTAGTATCCCTAGCGGGAGGCCAGGGGAGACCCAGTACTTC
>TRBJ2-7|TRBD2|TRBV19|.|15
CASSPPGGKVYEQYF
TGTGCCAGTAGCCCTCCGGGAGGGAAAGTCTACGAGCAGTACTTC
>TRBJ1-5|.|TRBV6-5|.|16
CASSYSPLWSNQPQHF
TGTGCCAGCAGTTACTCGCCATTGTGGAGCAATCAGCCCCAGCATTTT
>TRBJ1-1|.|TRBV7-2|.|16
CASSLVGTLGDTEAFF
TGTGCCAGCAGCTTAGTGGGGACTTTGGGGGACACTGAAGCTTTCTTT
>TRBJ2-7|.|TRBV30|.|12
CAWSGSGYEQYF
TGTGCCTGGAGTGGATCCGGCTACGAGCAGTACTTC
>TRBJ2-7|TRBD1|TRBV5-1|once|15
CASSLAGRGRTVQYF
TGCGCCAGCAGCTTGGCTGGCAGGGGGCGAACAGTGCAGTACTTC
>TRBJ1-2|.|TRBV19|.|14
CASSEFAGYYGYTF
TGTGCCAGTAGTGAATTTGCAGGCTACTATGGCTACACCTTC
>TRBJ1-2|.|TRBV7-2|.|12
CASSLVHSGYTF
TGTGCCAGCAGCTTAGTTCACTCTGGCTACACCTTC
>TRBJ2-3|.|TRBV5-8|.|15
CASSYGTGSTDTQYF
TGTGCCAGCAGCTATGGGACTGGATCAACAGATACGCAGTATTTT
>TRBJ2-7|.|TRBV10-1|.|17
CASSESTIRDDNYEQYF
TGCGCCAGCAGTGAGTCAACAATCCGGGACGACAACTACGAGCAGTACTTC
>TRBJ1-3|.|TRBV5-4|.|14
CASSLGGLTNTIYF
TGTGCCAGCAGCTTGGGGGGGTTGACAAACACCATATATTTT
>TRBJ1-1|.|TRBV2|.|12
CARSGTSTEAFF
TGTGCCAGATCTGGGACGAGCACTGAAGCTTTCTTT
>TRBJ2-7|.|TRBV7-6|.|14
CASSPRPSSHEQYF
TGTGCCAGCAGCCCCCGACCGTCGTCCCACGAGCAGTACTTC
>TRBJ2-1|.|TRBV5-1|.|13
CASSWMGSNEQFF
TGCGCCAGCAGCTGGATGGGGTCTAATGAGCAGTTCTTC
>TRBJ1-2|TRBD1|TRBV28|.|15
CASSRTGGLGYGYTF
TGTGCCAGCAGCCGGACAGGGGGGCTGGGGTATGGCTACACCTTC
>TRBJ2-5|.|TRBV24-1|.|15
CATSDPDRFKETQYF
TGTGCCACCAGTGATCCGGACAGATTTAAAGAGACCCAGTACTTC
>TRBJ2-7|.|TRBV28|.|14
CASSLGGRYHEQYF
TGTGCCAGCAGTTTAGGAGGGAGGTACCACGAGCAGTACTTC
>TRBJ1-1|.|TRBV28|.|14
CASSFRRANTEAFF
TGTGCCAGCAGTTTTCGACGGGCGAACACTGAAGCTTTCTTT
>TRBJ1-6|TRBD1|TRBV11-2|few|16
CASSLTGQGFNSPLHF
TGTGCCAGCAGCCTCACTGGACAGGGGTTTAATTCACCCCTCCACTTT
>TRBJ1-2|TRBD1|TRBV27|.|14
CASRYSGQGAGYTF
TGTGCCAGCAGATATTCGGGACAGGGGGCTGGCTACACCTTC